This entry lists 19 T cell receptor beta chains sequenced from one sample in a study of control samples from healthy donors and cancer patients. The method was immunoSEQ multiplex PCR; TCRdb's version includes in-frame clones alone and lacks a portion of them. This sample has approximately 70,000 clones; roughly 90% occur once, and the top ten carry under 5%. Sequencing was carried out using blood. Receptor source: a woman in her 50s in good health.

The chain joins TRBV19 to TRBJ2-2, with 15 bases aligning to TRBD2. The trim removed 9 bases at V and 6 bases at J, leaving 5 bases unmatched. Germline lookup yields CDR1 LNHDA and CDR2 SQIVND (reference sequence). The CDR3 has 15 amino acids. CDR3 coding DNA: TGTGCCAGCCTCGGACTAGCGGGAGGGCCCGGGGAGCTGTTTTTT. Translation: CASLGLAGGPGELFF.

The chain combines TRBV12-3 or TRBV12-4 with TRBJ1-2, with D hard to call. Trimming took off 5 bases at V and 3 bases at J, with 10 bases between the two ends. This CDR3 has 13 amino acids. CDR3 amino acids: CASSGPRDYGYTF. The CDR3, as DNA: TGTGCCAGCAGTGGACCGCGGGACTATGGCTACACCTTC.

This chain joins TRBV7-9 and TRBJ2-2; 10 bases are a match to TRBD2. Germline assignment: CDR1 SEHNR and CDR2 FQNEAQ (reference sequence). The trim removed 11 bases at V and 3 bases at J, leaving 3 bases unmatched. The CDR3 consists of 13 residues. The CDR3 region has the DNA TGTGCCGGGGGACTAGCGTACACCGGGGAGCTGTTTTTT. This gives the protein CAGGLAYTGELFF.

Written as DNA, the CDR3 is TGTGCTAGTGCCCTTGAGCCGGGGTATGGCTACACCTTC. It is translated as CASALEPGYGYTF. The gene calls are TRBV12-5 and TRBJ1-2; D is unclear. The CDR3 totals 13 residues. V lost 7 bases and J 5 bases, leaving 14 bases between the germline ends. Germline lookup yields CDR1 LGHNT and CDR2 FRNRAP.

The chain couples TRBV5-1 to TRBJ2-7, with TRBD1 matching 7 bases. CDR1 is SGHRS, CDR2 YFSETQ, per germline. The CDR3 runs 15 residues. V lost 4 bases, J lost 0 bases, and 7 bases stayed unmatched. CDR3 sequence: CASSPGGLSSYEQYF. DNA for the CDR3: TGCGCCAGCAGCCCAGGGGGTTTGTCCTCCTACGAGCAGTACTTC.

The chain is built from TRBV9 and TRBJ2-7; D is tentatively TRBD1 or TRBD2 (5 bases each). This CDR3 region has 15 residues. Germline V CDR1 and CDR2: SGDLS, YYNGEE. Trimming shortened V by 0 bases and J by 2 bases, and 12 bases separated the two germline ends. The CDR3 here is CASSVGGGPPYEQYF. The CDR3 bases are TGTGCCAGCAGCGTAGGTGGGGGACCCCCCTACGAGCAGTACTTC.

This sequence joins TRBV27 and TRBJ2-7, with D perhaps given as TRBD1 or TRBD2 (7 bases each). Germline V gives CDR1 MNHEY, CDR2 SMNVEV (reference sequence). V was cut by 2 bases and J by 1 base, with 12 bases left in between. This CDR3 has 15 amino acids. The CDR3 here is CASSLGGGQSYEQYF. The CDR3 DNA sequence: TGTGCCAGCAGTTTAGGGGGGGGACAGTCCTACGAGCAGTACTTC.

The chain recombines TRBV6-4 with TRBJ2-1; 7 bases fit TRBD2. The CDR3 extends over 12 amino acids. After removal of 0 bases from V and 11 bases from J, the junction contained 1 base not matched to a gene. CDR1 is MRHNA and CDR2 is SNTAGT in the germline V gene. The CDR3 DNA follows: TGTGCCAGCAGTGACTCCAGCGGGAAGCAGTTCTTC. Translated: CASSDSSGKQFF.

The rearrangement joins TRBV3-1 (or the pseudogene TRBV3-2) to TRBJ1-2; D is perhaps TRBD1 (6 bases). V was cut by 0 bases and J by 2 bases, with 13 bases left in between. Germline CDR1 is LGHDT and CDR2 is YNNKEL (reference sequence). The CDR3 runs 16 residues. The CDR3 is CASSQDPGGANYGYTF. DNA for the CDR3: TGTGCCAGCAGCCAAGATCCGGGGGGCGCAAACTATGGCTACACCTTC.

V is TRBV6-5 and J is TRBJ1-1, with D uncertain. V was cut by 2 bases and J by 4 bases, with 8 bases left in between. The CDR3 spans 13 residues. Germline values: CDR1 MNHEY, CDR2 SVGAGI. The CDR3 DNA sequence: TGTGCCAGCAGTTACGTGGAGGGCACTGAAGCTTTCTTT. The encoded protein is CASSYVEGTEAFF.

This rearrangement joins TRBV28 to TRBJ2-2; 12 bases are shared with TRBD2. Germline CDR1 reads MDHEN; CDR2 reads SYDVKM. V lost 5 bases, J lost 4 bases, and 8 bases stayed unmatched. The CDR3 runs to 17 residues. The CDR3 region is CASSDPSGRAGTGELFF. Written as DNA, the CDR3 is TGTGCCAGCAGTGACCCTAGCGGGAGGGCCGGCACCGGGGAGCTGTTTTTT.

This chain links TRBV7-3 with TRBJ2-3; the match to TRBD2 covers 8 bases. CDR3 length: 14 residues. CDR1 is SGHTA, CDR2 FQGTGA, per germline. After removal of 5 bases from V and 5 bases from J, the junction contained 6 bases not matched to a gene. CDR3 loop: CASSTAGAGDTQYF. The CDR3 nucleotides are TGTGCCAGCAGCACAGCGGGAGCGGGAGATACGCAGTATTTT.

The chain has TRBV7-9 and TRBJ1-3; D is undetermined. The CDR3 loop spans 12 amino acids. Between the trimmed V and J ends, which lost 5 bases and 6 bases, there was a span of 8 bases. In germline, CDR1 is SEHNR, CDR2 FQNEAQ (reference sequence). This CDR3 reads CASSPSINTIYF. As DNA, the CDR3 is TGTGCCAGCAGCCCATCAATAAACACCATATATTTT.

V usage is TRBV18 and J usage is TRBJ1-4; 7 bases are a match to TRBD1. After removal of 3 bases from V and 7 bases from J, the junction contained 2 bases not matched to a gene. The germline V gene has CDR1 KGHSH and CDR2 LQKENI. The CDR3 spans 13 residues. The CDR3 protein is CASSPQGVEKLFF. The CDR3, as DNA: TGTGCCAGCTCACCCCAGGGGGTTGAAAAACTGTTTTTT.

J is TRBJ1-1 and V is TRBV30; the D is unclear. CDR1 is GTSNPN and CDR2 is SVGIG in the germline V gene (reference sequence). This CDR3 contains 11 residues. V was pared by 2 bases and J by 6 bases, with 7 bases between. CDR3 protein: CAWSYGSEAFF. The CDR3 DNA follows: TGTGCCTGGAGTTATGGTTCTGAAGCTTTCTTT.

The rearrangement uses TRBV28 and TRBJ2-1; 11 bases are shared with TRBD2. This CDR3 is 15 amino acids long. The V gene end was trimmed by 9 bases and the J gene end by 2 bases; junction bases not matched to a gene: 6. From germline, CDR1 is MDHEN and CDR2 SYDVKM. DNA of the CDR3: TGTGCCAGTCGCCTTAGCGGGAGGGCCTACAATGAGCAGTTCTTC. It yields the protein CASRLSGRAYNEQFF.

The V gene is TRBV6-5, the J gene TRBJ1-1, with no clear D. V lost 7 bases and J lost 3, with 12 bases in between. Germline V gene data show CDR1 as MNHEY and CDR2 as SVGAGI. CDR3 length: 13 residues. DNA of the CDR3: TGTGCCAGCACCCTGCAGGTGGACACTGAAGCTTTCTTT. Translation gives CASTLQVDTEAFF.

The CDR3 DNA follows: TGTGCCAGCTCTCAGGAGACAGATACGCAGTATTTT. It translates to CASSQETDTQYF. V is TRBV2 and J is TRBJ2-3; no firm D call. The CDR3 totals 12 residues. Trimming left V 8 bases short and J 3 bases short, with 9 bases between. CDR1 is SNHLY and CDR2 is FYNNEI in the germline V gene.

This clone has just a few counts. J is TRBJ1-1 and V is TRBV6-5; maybe TRBD1 (5 bases). This CDR3 has 15 amino acids. Per the germline V gene, CDR1 is MNHEY and CDR2 is SVGAGI. Between the trimmed V and J ends, which lost 5 bases and 1 base, there was a span of 14 bases. DNA for the CDR3: TGTGCCAGCAGTCAGTATATAGGGACGAACACTGAAGCTTTCTTT. Its translation is CASSQYIGTNTEAFF.